This is a list of T cell receptor beta chains from one sample in a study of CD8+ T cells in alopecia areata. Sequencing was performed with immunoSEQ multiplex PCR; in TCRdb, only in-frame clones are kept and a portion is missing. Altogether about 150,000 clones are present, around 55% being singletons, with the ten largest covering less than 20%. Sequenced here: CD8+ T cells sorted from blood, sampled at week 0. The receptors stem from a human donor with alopecia areata. Each CDR3 is given with its conserved first and last residue. D genes are given only for firm matches. Only some rows state a clone size, as once, few, many or a class for expanded clones.

V	D	J	size	CDR3	DNA
TRBV13	-	TRBJ2-7	-	CASSLLSSYEQYF	TGTGCCAGCAGCTTATTGTCCTCCTACGAGCAGTACTTC
TRBV18	TRBD2	TRBJ2-1	-	CASSSSGGAGDEQFF	TGTGCCAGCTCATCTAGCGGGGGGGCCGGCGATGAGCAGTTCTTC
TRBV15	-	TRBJ2-7	-	CATSRSQNLDEQYF	TGTGCCACCAGCAGATCTCAGAATTTGGACGAGCAGTACTTC
TRBV27	-	TRBJ2-1	-	CASGYNEQFF	TGTGCCAGCGGGTACAATGAGCAGTTCTTC
TRBV7-8	TRBD2	TRBJ2-3	-	CASSLLAGAPFDTQYF	TGTGCCAGCAGCTTACTAGCGGGGGCCCCCTTTGACACGCAGTATTTT
TRBV29-1	TRBD1	TRBJ1-2	-	CSVGHYRDRGHLYGYTF	TGCAGCGTTGGTCATTACCGGGACAGGGGGCATCTCTATGGCTACACCTTC
TRBV30	-	TRBJ2-1	-	CAWSSGSSVDEQFF	TGTGCCTGGAGTTCAGGGAGCAGTGTAGATGAGCAGTTCTTC
TRBV10-2	-	TRBJ1-5	-	CASSEAPGNSNQPQHF	TGCGCCAGCAGTGAGGCGCCAGGGAATAGCAATCAGCCCCAGCATTTT
TRBV7-6	-	TRBJ1-6	-	CASSFETRGWPLHF	TGTGCCAGCAGCTTCGAGACCAGAGGGTGGCCCCTCCACTTT
TRBV19	-	TRBJ1-1	-	CASSITENTEAFF	TGTGCCAGTAGTATAACGGAGAACACTGAAGCTTTCTTT
TRBV13	-	TRBJ1-1	-	CASSLVASTEAFF	TGTGCCAGCAGCTTAGTCGCGAGCACTGAAGCTTTCTTT
TRBV9	-	TRBJ2-1	-	CASSVEGGPYNEQFF	TGTGCCAGCAGCGTAGAAGGAGGGCCATACAATGAGCAGTTCTTC
TRBV29-1	-	TRBJ1-2	-	CSVDGGGGGDGYTF	TGCAGCGTTGATGGTGGAGGCGGGGGTGATGGCTACACCTTC
TRBV30	-	TRBJ2-1	-	CAWSATVKSYNEQFF	TGTGCCTGGAGTGCAACCGTCAAATCCTACAATGAGCAGTTCTTC
TRBV29-1	-	TRBJ2-1	few	CSVSLYEQFF	TGCAGCGTCTCCCTCTATGAGCAGTTCTTC
TRBV7-2	TRBD1	TRBJ2-3	few	CASSLAFPGQGWDTQYF	TGTGCCAGCAGCTTAGCGTTTCCGGGACAGGGCTGGGATACGCAGTATTTT
TRBV7-9	-	TRBJ1-2	-	CASSYGFNGYTF	TGTGCCAGCAGCTATGGGTTTAATGGCTACACCTTC
TRBV5-1	-	TRBJ2-5	-	CASSWGETQYF	TGCGCCAGCAGCTGGGGGGAGACCCAGTACTTC
TRBV4-2	-	TRBJ2-1	-	CASSQGQVGSSYNEQFF	TGTGCCAGCAGCCAAGGTCAGGTGGGGAGCTCCTACAATGAGCAGTTCTTC
TRBV11-2	-	TRBJ2-7	-	CASSLGSYEQYF	TGTGCCAGCAGCTTAGGCAGCTACGAGCAGTACTTC
TRBV7-9	-	TRBJ2-1	-	CASSLAGQINNEQFF	TGTGCCAGCAGCTTAGCCGGACAGATTAACAATGAGCAGTTCTTC
TRBV29-1	-	TRBJ2-7	once	CSARSMGAGFEQYF	TGCAGCGCCCGCAGTATGGGGGCCGGGTTCGAGCAGTACTTC
TRBV30	-	TRBJ1-5	-	CAWSLPSNQPQHF	TGTGCCTGGAGTCTACCTAGCAATCAGCCCCAGCATTTT
TRBV4-3	-	TRBJ1-1	-	CASSQDPFDQNTEAFF	TGCGCCAGCAGCCAAGACCCCTTCGACCAGAACACTGAAGCTTTCTTT
TRBV2	-	TRBJ1-2	-	CASLPLKTTVNYGYTF	TGTGCCAGCCTTCCCTTAAAAACGACGGTTAACTATGGCTACACCTTC
TRBV30	-	TRBJ2-1	-	CAWSYSVDEQFF	TGTGCCTGGTCTTACTCAGTCGATGAGCAGTTCTTC
TRBV7-3	-	TRBJ1-1	-	CASSLLGTGNTEAFF	TGTGCCAGCAGCCTCCTAGGGACGGGGAACACTGAAGCTTTCTTT
TRBV4-3	TRBD1	TRBJ2-2	few	CASSQNPVDRRGELFF	TGCGCCAGCAGCCAAAACCCTGTGGACAGGCGCGGGGAGCTGTTTTTT
TRBV29-1	TRBD1	TRBJ2-7	-	CSVEGLGDRGPYEQYF	TGCAGCGTTGAAGGCCTAGGGGACAGGGGGCCTTACGAGCAGTACTTC
TRBV30	-	TRBJ2-1	-	CAWSVVGNEQFF	TGTGCCTGGAGTGTCGTCGGGAATGAGCAGTTCTTC
TRBV7-8	-	TRBJ2-2	-	CASSSRAYANTGELFF	TGTGCCAGCAGCTCTCGGGCCTACGCGAACACCGGGGAGCTGTTTTTT
TRBV14	-	TRBJ2-5	-	CASSQDRGWMETQYF	TGTGCCAGCAGCCAAGACAGGGGATGGATGGAGACCCAGTACTTC
TRBV11-2	-	TRBJ2-2	-	CASSLKGGLNTGELFF	TGTGCCAGCAGCCTCAAGGGGGGTTTGAACACCGGGGAGCTGTTTTTT
TRBV29-1	TRBD1	TRBJ2-5	once	CSVDLTGGNRETQYF	TGCAGCGTTGATCTCACAGGGGGTAACAGGGAGACCCAGTACTTC
TRBV4-3	-	TRBJ1-2	-	CASSDGTGGIYGYTF	TGCGCCAGCAGCGACGGTACCGGCGGGATCTATGGCTACACCTTC
TRBV7-3	-	TRBJ2-3	-	CASSLTGGGTDTQYF	TGTGCCAGCAGCTTAACCGGGGGAGGCACAGATACGCAGTATTTT
TRBV6-5	-	TRBJ2-6	-	CASSFFGSGANVLTF	TGTGCCAGCAGTTTCTTCGGGTCTGGGGCCAACGTCCTGACTTTC
TRBV7-2	TRBD2	TRBJ2-1	-	CASSLSGGANNEQFF	TGTGCCAGCAGCTTAAGCGGGGGGGCTAACAATGAGCAGTTCTTC
TRBV27	-	TRBJ1-1	few	CASSWGGAHTEAFF	TGTGCCAGCAGTTGGGGCGGTGCGCACACTGAAGCTTTCTTT
TRBV30	-	TRBJ2-3	-	CAWSEVADTQYF	TGTGCCTGGAGCGAAGTCGCAGATACGCAGTATTTT
TRBV13	-	TRBJ2-7	-	CASSLRDISYEQYF	TGTGCCAGCAGCTTAAGGGACATCTCCTACGAGCAGTACTTC
TRBV27	-	TRBJ2-7	-	CASSSHRVNYEQYF	TGTGCCAGCAGTTCACACAGGGTGAACTACGAGCAGTACTTC
TRBV12-5	TRBD1	TRBJ1-2	-	CASAGTGDGYTF	TGTGCTAGTGCAGGGACAGGGGATGGCTACACCTTC
TRBV5-1	-	TRBJ1-2	-	CASSLGDRTSF	TGCGCCAGCAGCTTGGGCGACAGGACGAGCTTC
TRBV30	-	TRBJ1-1	-	CAWGDLNTEAFF	TGTGCCTGGGGGGACTTGAACACTGAAGCTTTCTTT
TRBV30	-	TRBJ2-4	few	CAWNAGAAKNIQYF	TGTGCCTGGAATGCTGGGGCGGCCAAAAACATTCAGTACTTC
TRBV4-1	TRBD1	TRBJ1-1	once	CASSQGQGYTEAFF	TGCGCCAGCAGCCAAGGACAGGGTTACACTGAAGCTTTCTTT
TRBV10-3	-	TRBJ1-1	few	CAISDKGNPEAFF	TGTGCCATCAGTGATAAAGGGAATCCTGAAGCTTTCTTT
TRBV5-6	-	TRBJ2-7	-	CASSLGRGNEQYF	TGTGCCAGCAGCTTGGGCCGAGGGAACGAGCAGTACTTC
TRBV27	-	TRBJ2-3	-	CASSLRSRDTQYF	TGTGCCAGCAGTTTAAGGTCTAGAGATACGCAGTATTTT
TRBV7-2	TRBD1	TRBJ1-4	-	CASSRADRGEKLFF	TGTGCCAGCAGCCGAGCGGACAGGGGCGAAAAACTGTTTTTT